This entry features one T cell receptor beta chain sequence. Its antigen remains unidentified. Looked up from germline, CDR1 is LNHDA and CDR2 is SQIVND (reference sequence). This CDR3 has 14 amino acids. Trimming pared 3 bases from V and 5 bases from J, leaving 13 bases between. Libraries were prepared by immunoSEQ multiplex PCR; TCRdb keeps only in-frame clonotypes and omits some of them. The sample lists 70,000 to 75,000 clones; roughly nine tenths were seen once. This specimen belongs to a study of T cell responses to AZD1222 COVID-19 vaccine. The study, taken as a whole, reports: A mostly white British donor set with more females was recruited, and clonal diversity was possibly underestimated. Reportedly, nearly half of unique spike TCRs recognized epitopes outside B.1.351/B.1.1.7 mutations.

This clonotype was obtained from an adult who received the AZD1222 COVID-19 vaccine. The chain has TRBV19 and TRBJ1-1, with D tentatively TRBD1 (5 bases). Source: peripheral blood, taken 28 days after the second AZD1222 dose. The CDR3 region is CASSIEGSGTEAFF. CDR3 in DNA: TGTGCCAGTAGTATTGAGGGGAGCGGAACTGAAGCTTTCTTT.